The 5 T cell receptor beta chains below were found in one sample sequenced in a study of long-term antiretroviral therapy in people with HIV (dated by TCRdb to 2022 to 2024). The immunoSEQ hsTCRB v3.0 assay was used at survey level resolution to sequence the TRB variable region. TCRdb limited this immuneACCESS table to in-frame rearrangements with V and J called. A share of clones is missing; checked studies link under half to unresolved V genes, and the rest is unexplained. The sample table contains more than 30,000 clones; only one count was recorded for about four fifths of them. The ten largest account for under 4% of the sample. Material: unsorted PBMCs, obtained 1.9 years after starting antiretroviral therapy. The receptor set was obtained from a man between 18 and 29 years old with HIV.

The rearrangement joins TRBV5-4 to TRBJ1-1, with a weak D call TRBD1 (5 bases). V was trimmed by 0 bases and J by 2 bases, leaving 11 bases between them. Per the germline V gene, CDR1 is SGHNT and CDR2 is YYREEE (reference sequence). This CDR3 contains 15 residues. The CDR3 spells CASSLAGWGNTEAFF. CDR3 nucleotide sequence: TGTGCCAGCAGCTTGGCGGGTTGGGGCAACACTGAAGCTTTCTTT.

The CDR3 nucleotides are TGTGCCAGCAGTGAGGGAGGGGATGAAAAACTGTTTTTT. Protein sequence: CASSEGGDEKLFF. The chain couples TRBV6-1 to TRBJ1-4, with D tentatively TRBD1 (5 bases). Germline CDR1 is MNHNS and CDR2 is SASEGT. V lost 3 bases to trimming and J lost 6 bases, with 8 bases between them. The CDR3 is made up of 13 amino acids.

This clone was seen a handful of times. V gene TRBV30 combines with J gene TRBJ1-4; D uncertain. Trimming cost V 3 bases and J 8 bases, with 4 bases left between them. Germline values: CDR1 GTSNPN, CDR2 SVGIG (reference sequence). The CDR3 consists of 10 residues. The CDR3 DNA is TGTGCCTGGAGCAGGGAAAAACTGTTTTTT. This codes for CAWSREKLFF. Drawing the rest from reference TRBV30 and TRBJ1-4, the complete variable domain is SQTIHQWPATLVQPVGSPLSLECTVEGTSNPNLYWYRQAAGRGLQLLFYSVGIGQISSEVPQNLSASRPQDRQFILSSKKLLLSDSGFYLCAWSREKLFFGSGTQLSVL.

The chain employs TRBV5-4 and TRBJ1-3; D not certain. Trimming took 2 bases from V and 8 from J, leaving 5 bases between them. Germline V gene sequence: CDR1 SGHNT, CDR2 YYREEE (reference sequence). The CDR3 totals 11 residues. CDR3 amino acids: CASSFEDTIYF. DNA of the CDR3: TGTGCCAGCAGCTTTGAGGACACCATATATTTT. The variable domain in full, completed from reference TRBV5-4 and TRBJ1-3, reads ETGVTQSPTHLIKTRGQQVTLRCSSQSGHNTVSWYQQALGQGPQFIFQYYREEENGRGNFPPRFSGLQFPNYSSELNVNALELDDSALYLCASSFEDTIYFGEGSWLTVV.

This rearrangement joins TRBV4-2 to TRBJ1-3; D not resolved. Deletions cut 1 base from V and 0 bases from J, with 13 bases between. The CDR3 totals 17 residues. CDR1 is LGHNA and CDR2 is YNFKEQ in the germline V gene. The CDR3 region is CASSQVGPGRSGNTIYF. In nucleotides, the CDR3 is TGTGCCAGCAGCCAAGTGGGTCCCGGACGCTCTGGAAACACCATATATTTT.